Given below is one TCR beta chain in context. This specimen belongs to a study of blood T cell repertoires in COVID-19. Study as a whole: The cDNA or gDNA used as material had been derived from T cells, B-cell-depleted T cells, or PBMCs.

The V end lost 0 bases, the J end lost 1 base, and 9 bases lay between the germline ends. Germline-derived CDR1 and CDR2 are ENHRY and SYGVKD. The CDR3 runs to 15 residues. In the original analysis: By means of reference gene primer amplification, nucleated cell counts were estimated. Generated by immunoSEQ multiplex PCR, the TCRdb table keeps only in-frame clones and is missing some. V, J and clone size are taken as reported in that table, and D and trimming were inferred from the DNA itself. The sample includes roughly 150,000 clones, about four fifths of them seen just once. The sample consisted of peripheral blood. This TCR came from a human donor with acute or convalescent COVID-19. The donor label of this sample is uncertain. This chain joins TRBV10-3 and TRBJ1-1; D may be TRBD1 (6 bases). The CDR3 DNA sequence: TGTGCCATCAGTGAGTCACAGGGTAGGAACACTGAAGCTTTCTTT. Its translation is CAISESQGRNTEAFF.